Shown below are 14 T cell receptor beta chains from a single sample sequenced in a study of response to subunit inactivated influenza vaccine. TCRdb re-called the RT-PCR reads with MiXCR, one entry per CDR3 protein. Here the sample spans around 530,000 distinct CDR3 sequences, approximately 16% being singletons. The source material was CD4+ T cells sorted from PBMCs, sampled approximately 25 months after vaccination. The receptors were sampled from a man between 50 and 69 years old who received an inactivated influenza vaccine.

This clonotype has a count of ten or more. The chain employs TRBV11-1 and TRBJ1-5; D gene ambiguous. Germline loops: CDR1 SGHAT, CDR2 FQDESV (reference sequence). The germline V and J ends were trimmed by 2 bases and 0 bases, with 20 bases remaining between them. There are 19 residues in the CDR3. CDR3 nucleotides: TGTGCCAGCAGCTTACACACTTACGGACGGGAGAATAGCAATCAGCCCCAGCATTTT. It specifies CASSLHTYGRENSNQPQHF.

A remark on this clonotype: The junction does not match germline at one end; this may be a read error. The gene calls are TRBV6-6 and TRBJ2-1; D gene unclear. The length of the CDR3 is 11 residues. Germline V CDR1 and CDR2: MNHNY, SVGAGI (reference sequence). The chain's CDR3 is CASSNYDEQFF. In DNA, the CDR3 is TGTGCCAGCAGTAACTACGATGAGCAGTTCTTC.

This clonotype occurred a few times. The chain recombines TRBV15 with TRBJ2-5, with 7 positions matching TRBD2. J was trimmed by 7 bases and V by 2 bases; bases with no gene match: 7. CDR3 size: 14 residues. Germline V lookup: CDR1 LNHNV, CDR2 YYDKDF (reference sequence). The CDR3 loop is CATSRPEAGRTQYF. The CDR3 DNA follows: TGTGCCACCAGCAGACCCGAAGCGGGGCGGACCCAGTACTTC.

This clonotype came up many times. The chain joins TRBV12-3 or TRBV12-4 to TRBJ2-1; TRBD2 matches at 13 bases. The length of the CDR3 is 16 residues. V shed 5 bases and J 10 bases; nucleotides not matched to a gene: 11. CDR3 protein: CASSMTSGRQLEEQFF. CDR3 in DNA: TGTGCCAGCAGTATGACTAGCGGGAGGCAGCTTGAGGAGCAGTTCTTC.

This clonotype was counted only a few times. The J gene is TRBJ2-1, the V gene TRBV6-2 or TRBV6-3; D gene uncertain. V lost 2 bases and J lost 6, with 17 bases in between. The germline V gene encodes CDR1 MNHEY and CDR2 SVGEGT. This CDR3 has 16 residues. CDR3 coding DNA: TGTGCCAGCAGTTACCTCGGGCAGAGCACGGGCAATGAGCAGTTCTTC. Translating gives CASSYLGQSTGNEQFF.

The chain joins TRBV16 to TRBJ2-7; 7 bases line up with TRBD1. V shed 3 bases, J shed 4 bases, and the junction held 3 bases outside the gene matches. Germline values: CDR1 KGHSY, CDR2 FQNENV. The CDR3 runs to 13 residues. The CDR3 nucleotides are TGTGCCAGCAGCCATTACAGGGGTTACGAGCAGTACTTC. Protein sequence: CASSHYRGYEQYF.

This clonotype has just one count. V gene TRBV28 combines with J gene TRBJ2-4, with 8 bases fitting TRBD2. V trimming: 5 bases; J trimming: 1 base; junction bases outside the gene matches: 7. Germline CDR1 and CDR2: MDHEN and SYDVKM. CDR3 length: 16 residues. The CDR3 DNA reads as TGTGCCAGCAGTAACGGGGGGGCCGAGGCCAAAAACATTCAGTACTTC. As protein: CASSNGGAEAKNIQYF.

There are a few counts of this clonotype. The V and J genes are TRBV5-1 and TRBJ2-2, with a possible D match to TRBD1 (7 bases). Trimming stripped 2 bases from V and 7 bases from J, with 15 bases between. The germline V gene encodes CDR1 SGHRS and CDR2 YFSETQ. The CDR3 has 15 amino acids. This CDR3 reads CASSFQGGDRGELFF. The DNA for the CDR3 is TGCGCCAGCAGCTTCCAGGGGGGTGATCGCGGGGAGCTGTTTTTT.

The V gene is TRBV20-1, the J gene TRBJ2-3; D not certain. The ends were cut back, 3 bases at V and 1 base at J, with 8 bases in the middle. CDR1 and CDR2 (germline): DFQATT, SNEGSKA (reference sequence). This CDR3 has 13 residues. The CDR3 loop reads CSARRLGTDTQYF. CDR3 DNA: TGCAGTGCTAGGCGCTTGGGCACAGATACGCAGTATTTT.

This sequence joins TRBV27 and TRBJ2-2, with TRBD2 matching over 8 bases. The germline gives CDR1 MNHEY, CDR2 SMNVEV (reference sequence). The V segment lost 10 bases and the J segment 1 base; nucleotides outside the gene matches: 8. This CDR3 has 15 residues. The CDR3: CATRRGTRNTGELFF. The DNA of the CDR3 is TGTGCCACCCGACGGGGGACTAGGAACACCGGGGAGCTGTTTTTT.

The chain is built from TRBV4-2 and TRBJ1-2; 7 nucleotides agree with TRBD1. The length of the CDR3 is 13 residues. V lost 4 bases and J lost 6; bases outside the gene matches: 5. The germline gives CDR1 LGHNA, CDR2 YNFKEQ. The CDR3 DNA is TGTGCCAGCAGCCCAGGGGGGCAAGATGGCTACACCTTC. Translation: CASSPGGQDGYTF.

This clonotype was detected ten times or more. J is TRBJ2-1 and V is TRBV5-1; D is perhaps TRBD1 (5 bases). Germline loops: CDR1 SGHRS, CDR2 YFSETQ. V was trimmed by 0 bases and J by 1 base, leaving 8 bases between them. This CDR3 has 15 amino acids. The CDR3 coding sequence is TGCGCCAGCAGCTTGGCGGCAGGGTCCTACAATGAGCAGTTCTTC. It is translated as CASSLAAGSYNEQFF.

A few counts support this clonotype. The chain couples TRBV7-6 to TRBJ2-1; D unresolved. The V end was cut by 5 bases, the J end by 5 bases, with 13 bases between. Germline V gene lookup returns CDR1 SGHVS and CDR2 FNYEAQ. This CDR3 contains 14 residues. In DNA form, the CDR3 reads TGTGCCAGCAGCCCCTTGCTACTTGACAATGAGCAGTTCTTC. Translating it yields CASSPLLLDNEQFF. Full variable domain (remainder filled in from reference TRBV7-6 and TRBJ2-1): GAGVSQSPRYKVTKRGQDVALRCDPISGHVSLYWYRQALGQGPEFLTYFNYEAQQDKSGLPNDRFSAERPEGSISTLTIQRTEQRDSAMYRCASSPLLLDNEQFFGPGTRLTVL.

This chain uses TRBV5-1 with TRBJ1-4; a possible D gene is TRBD1 (5 bases). V was pared by 4 bases and J by 7 bases, with 17 bases between. Germline values: CDR1 SGHRS, CDR2 YFSETQ. This CDR3 has 15 residues. CDR3 loop: CASSQGGGGAEKLFF. The CDR3 DNA is TGCGCCAGCAGCCAGGGCGGGGGAGGAGCTGAAAAACTGTTTTTT. The full variable domain, with the rest looked up from reference TRBV5-1 and TRBJ1-4, is KAGVTQTPRYLIKTRGQQVTLSCSPISGHRSVSWYQQTPGQGLQFLFEYFSETQRNKGNFPGRFSGRQFSNSRSEMNVSTLELGDSALYLCASSQGGGGAEKLFFGSGTQLSVL.